Sequencing of this TCR beta chain was carried out in a study of blood T cells in healthy people across ages. Worth noting for this clonotype: The germline gene is not matched at one end of the junction; a read error may be the cause.

A second about 7 to 11 cycle PCR used barcoded and J-beta primers. MiXCR, applied by TCRdb to the 5' RACE reads, yields one record per CDR3 protein. The sample holds about a million distinct CDR3 sequences; roughly half are singletons and the top ten take over 20%. Germline loops: CDR1 SGHRS, CDR2 YFSETQ. The CDR3 is made up of 14 amino acids. The TCR comes from a woman aged 55-75 years in good health. This rearrangement joins TRBV5-1 to TRBJ2-2; 7 nucleotides line up with TRBD1. The sequenced sample consisted of blood. The CDR3 here is CVSSLGDSTGELFF. CDR3 nucleotide sequence: TGCGTCAGCAGCTTGGGGGACAGCACCGGGGAGCTGTTTTTT.